Sequencing of this T cell receptor beta chain was carried out in a study of blood T cells in healthy people across ages. The CDR3 totals 14 residues. With V trimmed by 3 bases and J by 4 bases, 3 bases remained unmatched. Germline V gives CDR1 DFQATT, CDR2 SNEGSKA (reference sequence). This clonotype was seen a few times. What it recognizes is unknown. A second PCR, run for about 7 to 11 cycles, used a sample-barcoded 5' primer plus a J-beta primer mix. Each cDNA molecule received a tag from a template-switch adaptor that had 12 random nucleotides. From the 5' RACE reads, TCRdb called clonotypes with MiXCR, one entry per CDR3 protein. Among more than 800,000 distinct CDR3 sequences listed, 35% to 55% were seen once. Study results and caveats: Long-lived donors exceeded aged donors in naive CD4+ cells and diversity.

J is TRBJ2-1 and V is TRBV20-1; 10 nucleotides align to TRBD2. The clonotype was recovered from a woman in her sixties or seventies in good health. The source material was blood. In nucleotides, the CDR3 is TGCAGTGCTAGGGTACTAGCGGGGTACAATGAGCAGTTCTTC. Its protein product is CSARVLAGYNEQFF.